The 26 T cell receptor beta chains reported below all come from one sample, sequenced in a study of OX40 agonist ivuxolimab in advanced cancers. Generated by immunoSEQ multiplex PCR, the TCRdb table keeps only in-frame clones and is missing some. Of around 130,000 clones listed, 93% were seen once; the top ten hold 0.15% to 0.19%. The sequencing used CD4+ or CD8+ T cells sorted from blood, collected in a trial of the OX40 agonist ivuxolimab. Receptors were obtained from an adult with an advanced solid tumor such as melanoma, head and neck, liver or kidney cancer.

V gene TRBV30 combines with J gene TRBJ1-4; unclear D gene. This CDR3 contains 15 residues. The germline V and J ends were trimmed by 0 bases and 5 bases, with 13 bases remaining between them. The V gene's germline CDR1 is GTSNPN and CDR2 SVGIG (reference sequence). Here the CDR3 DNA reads TGTGCCTGGAGTGTACGGTCGGGCGCGAATGAAAAACTGTTTTTT. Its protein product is CAWSVRSGANEKLFF.

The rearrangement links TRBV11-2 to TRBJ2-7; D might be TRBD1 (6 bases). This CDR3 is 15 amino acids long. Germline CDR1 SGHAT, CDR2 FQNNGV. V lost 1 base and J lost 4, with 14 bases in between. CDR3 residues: CASSLVQGIRYEQYF. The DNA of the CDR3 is TGTGCCAGCAGCTTAGTGCAGGGGATAAGGTACGAGCAGTACTTC.

The chain's CDR3 is CASSAQYEQYF. The CDR3 nucleotides read TGTGCCAGCAGCGCACAATACGAGCAGTACTTC. The rearrangement links TRBV2 to TRBJ2-7; the D is unclear. Germline CDR1 reads SNHLY; CDR2 reads FYNNEI. The CDR3 spans 11 residues. V was clipped by 6 bases and J by 4 bases, with 7 bases between them.

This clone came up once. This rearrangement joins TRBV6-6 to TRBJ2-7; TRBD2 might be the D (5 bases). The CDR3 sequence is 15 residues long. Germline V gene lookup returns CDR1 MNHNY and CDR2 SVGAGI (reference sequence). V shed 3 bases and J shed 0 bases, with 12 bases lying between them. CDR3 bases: TGTGCCAGCAGTTATGGACGGGGATACTCCTACGAGCAGTACTTC. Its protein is CASSYGRGYSYEQYF.

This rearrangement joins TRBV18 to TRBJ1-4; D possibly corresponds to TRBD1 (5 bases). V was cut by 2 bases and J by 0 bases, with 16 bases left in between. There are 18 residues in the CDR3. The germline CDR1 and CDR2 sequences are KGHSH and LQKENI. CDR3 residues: CASSPDSQARATNEKLFF. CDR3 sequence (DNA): TGTGCCAGCTCACCAGATTCACAGGCCCGTGCAACTAATGAAAAACTGTTTTTT.

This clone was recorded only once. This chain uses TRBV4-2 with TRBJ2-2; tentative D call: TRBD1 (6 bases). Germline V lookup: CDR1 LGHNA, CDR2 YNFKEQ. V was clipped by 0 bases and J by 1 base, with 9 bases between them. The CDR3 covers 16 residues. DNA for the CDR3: TGTGCCAGCAGCCAAGATACGGGACAGAACACCGGGGAGCTGTTTTTT. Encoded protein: CASSQDTGQNTGELFF.

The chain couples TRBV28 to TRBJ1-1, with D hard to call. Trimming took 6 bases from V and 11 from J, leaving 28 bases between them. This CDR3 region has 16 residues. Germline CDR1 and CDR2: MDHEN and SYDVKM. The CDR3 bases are TGTGCCAGCAGCCCGCAACCGGGGAGAGGACCTTATGAGGCTTTCTTT. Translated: CASSPQPGRGPYEAFF. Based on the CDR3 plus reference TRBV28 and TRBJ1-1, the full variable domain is DVKVTQSSRYLVKRTGEKVFLECVQDMDHENMFWYRQDPGLGLRLIYFSYDVKMKEKGDIPEGYSVSREKKERFSLILESASTNQTSMYLCASSPQPGRGPYEAFFGQGTRLTVV.

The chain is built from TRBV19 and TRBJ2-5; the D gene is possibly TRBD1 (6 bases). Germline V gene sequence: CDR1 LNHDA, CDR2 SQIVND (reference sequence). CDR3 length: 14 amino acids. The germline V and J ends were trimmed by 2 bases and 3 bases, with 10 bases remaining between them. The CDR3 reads CASSIRRTEETQYF. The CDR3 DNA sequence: TGTGCCAGTAGTATACGGCGGACAGAAGAGACCCAGTACTTC.

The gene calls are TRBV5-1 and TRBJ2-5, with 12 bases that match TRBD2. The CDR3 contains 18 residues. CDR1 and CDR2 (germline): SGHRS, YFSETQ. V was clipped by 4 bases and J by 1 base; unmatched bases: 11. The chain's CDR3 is CASSPRLAGARIQETQYF. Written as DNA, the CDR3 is TGCGCCAGCAGCCCAAGACTAGCGGGGGCCCGAATCCAAGAGACCCAGTACTTC.

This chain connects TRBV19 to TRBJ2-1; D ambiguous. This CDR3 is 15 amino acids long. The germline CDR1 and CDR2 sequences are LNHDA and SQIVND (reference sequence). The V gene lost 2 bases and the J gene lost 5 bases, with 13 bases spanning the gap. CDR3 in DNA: TGTGCCAGTAGTATAAACCTCCAGACCCACAATGAGCAGTTCTTC. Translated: CASSINLQTHNEQFF.

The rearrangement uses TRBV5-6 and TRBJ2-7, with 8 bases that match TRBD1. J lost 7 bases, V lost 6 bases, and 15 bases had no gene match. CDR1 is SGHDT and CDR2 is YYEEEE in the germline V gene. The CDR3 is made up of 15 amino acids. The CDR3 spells CASNLMDRDRREQYF. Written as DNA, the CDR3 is TGTGCCAGCAACTTAATGGACCGGGACAGGAGGGAGCAGTACTTC. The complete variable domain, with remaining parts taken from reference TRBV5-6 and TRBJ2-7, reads DAGVTQSPTHLIKTRGQQVTLRCSPKSGHDTVSWYQQALGQGPQFIFQYYEEEERQRGNFPDRFSGHQFPNYSSELNVNALLLGDSALYLCASNLMDRDRREQYFGPGTRLTVT.

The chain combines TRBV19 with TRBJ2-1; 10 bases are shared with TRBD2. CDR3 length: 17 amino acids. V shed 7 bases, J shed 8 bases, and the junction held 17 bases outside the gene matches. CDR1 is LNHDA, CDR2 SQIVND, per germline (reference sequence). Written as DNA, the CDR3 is TGTGCCAGTACCGCCTCCACCCGATTAGCGGGGGGTGATGAGCAGTTCTTC. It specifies CASTASTRLAGGDEQFF.

The CDR3 DNA sequence: TGCGCCAGCAGCTTGGTTCCGCAGCCGAACACTGAAGCTTTCTTT. As protein: CASSLVPQPNTEAFF. The V call is TRBV5-1, the J call TRBJ1-1; D is undetermined. V was clipped by 0 bases and J by 1 base, with 10 bases between them. The CDR3 totals 15 residues. Germline CDR1 is SGHRS and CDR2 is YFSETQ.

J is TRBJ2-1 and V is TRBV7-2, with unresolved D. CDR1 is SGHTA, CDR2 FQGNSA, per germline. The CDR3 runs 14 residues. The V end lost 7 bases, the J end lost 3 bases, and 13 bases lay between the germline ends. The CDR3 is CASIISSSYNEQFF. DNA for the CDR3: TGTGCCAGCATCATATCGTCCAGCTACAATGAGCAGTTCTTC.

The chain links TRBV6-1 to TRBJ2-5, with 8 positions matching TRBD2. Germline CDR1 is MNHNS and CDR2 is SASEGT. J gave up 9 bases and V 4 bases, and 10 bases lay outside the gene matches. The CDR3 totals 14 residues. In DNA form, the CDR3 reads TGTGCCAGCAGTGCAGACCTCGGGGGGGGGCCCCAGTACTTC. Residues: CASSADLGGGPQYF.

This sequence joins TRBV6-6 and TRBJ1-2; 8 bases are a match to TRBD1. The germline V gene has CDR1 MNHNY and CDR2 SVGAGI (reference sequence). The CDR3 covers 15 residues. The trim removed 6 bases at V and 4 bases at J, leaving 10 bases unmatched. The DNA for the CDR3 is TGTGCCAGCAGGCCGACAGGGGCGGACGGCTATGGCTACACCTTC. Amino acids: CASRPTGADGYGYTF.

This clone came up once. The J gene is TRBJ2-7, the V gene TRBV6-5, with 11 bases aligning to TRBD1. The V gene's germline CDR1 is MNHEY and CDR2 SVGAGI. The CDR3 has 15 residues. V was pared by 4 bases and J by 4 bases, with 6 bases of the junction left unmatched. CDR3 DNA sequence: TGTGCCAGCAGTTCTACCGGGACAGGGGGATACGAGCAGTACTTC. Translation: CASSSTGTGGYEQYF.

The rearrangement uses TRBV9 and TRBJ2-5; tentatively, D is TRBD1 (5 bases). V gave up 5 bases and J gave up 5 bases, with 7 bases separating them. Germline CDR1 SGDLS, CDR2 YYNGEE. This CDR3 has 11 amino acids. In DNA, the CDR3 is TGTGCCAGCAGTTACAGGGAGACCCAGTACTTC. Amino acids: CASSYRETQYF.

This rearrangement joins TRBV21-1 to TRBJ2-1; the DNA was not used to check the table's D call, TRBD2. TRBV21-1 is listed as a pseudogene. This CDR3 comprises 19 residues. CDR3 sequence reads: CASSKSGLAGFISYNEQFF. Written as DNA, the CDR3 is TGTGCCAGCAGCAAGTCCGGACTAGCGGGATTCATCTCCTACAATGAGCAGTTCTTC.

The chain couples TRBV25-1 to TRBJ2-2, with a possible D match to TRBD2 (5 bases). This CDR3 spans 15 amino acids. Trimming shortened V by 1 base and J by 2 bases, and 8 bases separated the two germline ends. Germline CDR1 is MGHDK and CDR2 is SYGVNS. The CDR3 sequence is CASSEFGVNTGELFF. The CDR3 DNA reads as TGTGCCAGCAGTGAATTCGGGGTAAACACCGGGGAGCTGTTTTTT.

This chain's CDR3 is CASSVNSRMDTQYF. The CDR3 DNA sequence: TGTGCCAGCAGCGTAAATTCTAGGATGGATACGCAGTATTTT. J is TRBJ2-3 and V is TRBV9; D not certain. This CDR3 spans 14 amino acids. Germline V gives CDR1 SGDLS, CDR2 YYNGEE. Trimming shortened V by 1 base and J by 6 bases, and 12 bases separated the two germline ends.

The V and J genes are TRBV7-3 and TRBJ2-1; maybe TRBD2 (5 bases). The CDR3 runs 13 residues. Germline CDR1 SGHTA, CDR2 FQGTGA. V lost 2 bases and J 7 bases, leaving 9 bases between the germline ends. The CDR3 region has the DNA TGTGCCAGCAGCTTACCAGCGGTGAATGAGCAGTTCTTC. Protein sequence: CASSLPAVNEQFF.

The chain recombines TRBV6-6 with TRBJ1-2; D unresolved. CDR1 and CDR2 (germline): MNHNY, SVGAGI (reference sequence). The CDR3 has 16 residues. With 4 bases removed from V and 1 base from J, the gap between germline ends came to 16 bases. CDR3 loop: CASSSPIGEGNYGYTF. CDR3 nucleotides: TGTGCCAGCAGTTCCCCCATAGGAGAGGGTAACTATGGCTACACCTTC.

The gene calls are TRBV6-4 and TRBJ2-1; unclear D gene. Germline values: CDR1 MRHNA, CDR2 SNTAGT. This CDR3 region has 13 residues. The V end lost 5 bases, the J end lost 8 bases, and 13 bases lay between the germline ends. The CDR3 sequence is CASSLDQADEQFF. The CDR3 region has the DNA TGTGCCAGCAGTCTTGACCAAGCCGATGAGCAGTTCTTC.

CDR3 coding DNA: TGTGCCAGTAGAAAGACTAGCGGTATCTACGAGCAGTACTTC. It codes for CASRKTSGIYEQYF. The J gene is TRBJ2-7, the V gene TRBV19, with TRBD2 matching 9 bases. The CDR3 spans 14 residues. Germline loops: CDR1 LNHDA, CDR2 SQIVND (reference sequence). V lost 6 bases to trimming and J lost 3 bases; unmatched junction nucleotides: 6. The whole variable domain, remainder taken from reference TRBV19 and TRBJ2-7, is DGGITQSPKYLFRKEGQNVTLSCEQNLNHDAMYWYRQDPGQGLRLIYYSQIVNDFQKGDIAEGYSVSREKKESFPLTVTSAQKNPTAFYLCASRKTSGIYEQYFGPGTRLTVT.

The CDR3 reads CASSHAAPSGGAHEQYF. Written as DNA, the CDR3 is TGCGCCAGCAGCCATGCCGCCCCTAGCGGGGGGGCCCACGAGCAGTACTTC. The chain has TRBV4-1 and TRBJ2-7, with 12 bases matching TRBD2. Germline assignment: CDR1 MGHRA and CDR2 YSYEKL. This CDR3 spans 17 amino acids. Germline trimming cut 3 bases from V and 5 bases from J; bases unmatched to any gene: 11.